The rows below give T cell receptor beta chains drawn from one sample of a study of T cell changes during pregnancy in multiple sclerosis. Profiled with immunoSEQ multiplex PCR; TCRdb holds only in-frame clones, not every one. This sample has just over 55,000 clones, with 85% to 95% found just once. The material sequenced was peripheral blood, taken after pregnancy. The receptors shown here come from a female donor in good health, enrolled as a control in a pregnancy study. Both conserved end residues are part of each CDR3. D genes are given only for firm matches. Size values are once, few and many counts, or a class for expanded clones, and some rows have none.

cdr3_aa: CASSVDGGHGTEAFF
cdr3_nt: TGTGCCAGCAGCGTAGACGGTGGGCACGGCACTGAAGCTTTCTTT
j_call: TRBJ1-1
v_call: TRBV5-8
clone_size: .
d_call: .

cdr3_aa: CASSIVGTGAEPQHF
cdr3_nt: TGTGCCAGCAGTATAGTGGGGACAGGGGCTGAGCCCCAGCATTTT
j_call: TRBJ1-5
v_call: TRBV6-1
clone_size: .
d_call: TRBD1

cdr3_aa: CASSLNGGGYGNTIYF
cdr3_nt: TGTGCCAGCAGCTTAAACGGAGGGGGCTACGGAAACACCATATATTTT
j_call: TRBJ1-3
v_call: TRBV7-3
clone_size: .
d_call: TRBD1

cdr3_aa: CASRREGTYEQYF
cdr3_nt: TGCGCCAGCAGGAGGGAAGGAACCTACGAGCAGTACTTC
j_call: TRBJ2-7
v_call: TRBV10-2
clone_size: once
d_call: .

cdr3_aa: CASSSATSGRAYTVTQYF
cdr3_nt: TGTGCCAGCAGCTCAGCGACTAGCGGGAGGGCTTATACGGTGACCCAGTACTTC
j_call: TRBJ2-5
v_call: TRBV5-4
clone_size: .
d_call: TRBD2

cdr3_aa: CASSELSDGELFF
cdr3_nt: TGTGCCAGCAGTGAATTGAGCGACGGGGAGCTGTTTTTT
j_call: TRBJ2-2
v_call: TRBV6-1
clone_size: .
d_call: .

cdr3_aa: CASSVSMGTGADTQYF
cdr3_nt: TGTGCCAGCAGCGTATCTATGGGGACAGGGGCAGATACGCAGTATTTT
j_call: TRBJ2-3
v_call: TRBV9
clone_size: .
d_call: TRBD1

cdr3_aa: CAWSVRRQGDGYTF
cdr3_nt: TGTGCCTGGAGTGTTCGTAGACAGGGTGATGGCTACACCTTC
j_call: TRBJ1-2
v_call: TRBV30
clone_size: .
d_call: TRBD1

cdr3_aa: CASSPGQQSYHGNTIYF
cdr3_nt: TGTGCCAGCAGCCCAGGACAGCAATCCTACCATGGAAACACCATATATTTT
j_call: TRBJ1-3
v_call: TRBV7-8
clone_size: .
d_call: .

cdr3_aa: CASSGGASSYNEQFF
cdr3_nt: TGTGCCAGTAGTGGCGGGGCAAGCTCCTACAATGAGCAGTTCTTC
j_call: TRBJ2-1
v_call: TRBV19
clone_size: .
d_call: .

cdr3_aa: CASSQEFGNTGELFF
cdr3_nt: TGTGCCAGCAGCCAAGAATTCGGGAACACCGGGGAGCTGTTTTTT
j_call: TRBJ2-2
v_call: TRBV4-2
clone_size: .
d_call: .

cdr3_aa: CASSPIRANMNTEAFF
cdr3_nt: TGTGCCAGCAGCCCCATCAGGGCGAACATGAACACTGAAGCTTTCTTT
j_call: TRBJ1-1
v_call: TRBV5-6
clone_size: .
d_call: .

cdr3_aa: CASSTRGAHYNEQFF
cdr3_nt: TGTGCCAGCAGCACCCGGGGAGCGCACTACAATGAGCAGTTCTTC
j_call: TRBJ2-1
v_call: TRBV7-2
clone_size: .
d_call: .

cdr3_aa: CASSLAWTGPYGYTF
cdr3_nt: TGCGCCAGCAGCTTGGCTTGGACAGGACCTTATGGCTACACCTTC
j_call: TRBJ1-2
v_call: TRBV5-1
clone_size: .
d_call: TRBD1

cdr3_aa: CASSDPGGRVISNEQFF
cdr3_nt: TGCGCCAGCAGTGACCCGGGGGGGAGGGTAATAAGCAATGAGCAGTTCTTC
j_call: TRBJ2-1
v_call: TRBV10-2
clone_size: .
d_call: TRBD2

cdr3_aa: CASSLYQNRGRRTDTQYF
cdr3_nt: TGTGCCAGCAGCTTATATCAAAATAGGGGCAGAAGGACAGATACGCAGTATTTT
j_call: TRBJ2-3
v_call: TRBV7-9
clone_size: .
d_call: .